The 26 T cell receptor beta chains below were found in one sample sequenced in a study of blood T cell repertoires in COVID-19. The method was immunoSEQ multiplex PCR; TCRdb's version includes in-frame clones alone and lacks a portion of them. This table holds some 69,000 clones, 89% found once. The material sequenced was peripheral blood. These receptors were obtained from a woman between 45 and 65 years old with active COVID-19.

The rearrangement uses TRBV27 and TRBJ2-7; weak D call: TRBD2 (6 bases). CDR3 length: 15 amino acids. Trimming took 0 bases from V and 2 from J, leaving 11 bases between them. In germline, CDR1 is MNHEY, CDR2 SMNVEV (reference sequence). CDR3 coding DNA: TGTGCCAGCAGTTTATCTGGGACTGAGGCCTACGAGCAGTACTTC. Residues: CASSLSGTEAYEQYF.

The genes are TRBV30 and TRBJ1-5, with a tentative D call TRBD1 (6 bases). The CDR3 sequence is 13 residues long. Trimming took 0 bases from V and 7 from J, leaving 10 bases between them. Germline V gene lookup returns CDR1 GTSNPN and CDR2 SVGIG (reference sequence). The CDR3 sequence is CAWSVGGDQPQHF. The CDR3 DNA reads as TGTGCCTGGAGTGTAGGGGGTGACCAGCCCCAGCATTTT.

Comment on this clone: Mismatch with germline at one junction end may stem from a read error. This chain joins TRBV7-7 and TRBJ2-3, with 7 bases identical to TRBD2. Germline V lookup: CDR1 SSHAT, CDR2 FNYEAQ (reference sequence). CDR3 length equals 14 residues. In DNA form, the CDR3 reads TGTGCTAGCAGCCAAGGGCGGGAGACAGATACGCAGTATTTT. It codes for CASSQGRETDTQYF.

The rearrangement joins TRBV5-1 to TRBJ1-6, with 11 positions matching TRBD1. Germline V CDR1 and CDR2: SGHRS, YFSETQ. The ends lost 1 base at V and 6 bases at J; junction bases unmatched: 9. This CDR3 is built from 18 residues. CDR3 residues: CASSLIVGGQGGNSPLHF. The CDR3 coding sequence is TGCGCCAGCAGCTTGATTGTCGGGGGACAGGGGGGTAATTCACCCCTCCACTTT.

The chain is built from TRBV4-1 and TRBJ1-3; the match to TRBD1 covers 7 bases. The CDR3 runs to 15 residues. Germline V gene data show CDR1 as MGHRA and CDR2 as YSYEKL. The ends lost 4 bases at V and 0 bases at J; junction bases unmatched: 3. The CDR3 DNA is TGCGCCAGCAGCCCTAGACAGGGCTCTGGAAACACCATATATTTT. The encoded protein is CASSPRQGSGNTIYF.

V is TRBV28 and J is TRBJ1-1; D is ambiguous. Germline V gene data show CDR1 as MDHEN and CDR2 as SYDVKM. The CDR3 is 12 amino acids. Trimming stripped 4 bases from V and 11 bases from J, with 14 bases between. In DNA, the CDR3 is TGTGCCAGCAGTTCCCCAATAACCGGGGCTTTCTTT. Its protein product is CASSSPITGAFF.

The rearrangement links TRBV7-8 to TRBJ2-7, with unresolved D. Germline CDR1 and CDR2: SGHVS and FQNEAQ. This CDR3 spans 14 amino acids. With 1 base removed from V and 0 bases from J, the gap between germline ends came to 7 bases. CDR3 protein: CASSLGASSYEQYF. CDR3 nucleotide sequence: TGTGCCAGCAGCTTAGGGGCCAGCTCCTACGAGCAGTACTTC. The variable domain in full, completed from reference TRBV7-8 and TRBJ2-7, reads GAGVSQSPRYKVAKRGQDVALRCDPISGHVSLFWYQQALGQGPEFLTYFQNEAQLDKSGLPSDRFFAERPEGSVSTLKIQRTQQEDSAVYLCASSLGASSYEQYFGPGTRLTVT.

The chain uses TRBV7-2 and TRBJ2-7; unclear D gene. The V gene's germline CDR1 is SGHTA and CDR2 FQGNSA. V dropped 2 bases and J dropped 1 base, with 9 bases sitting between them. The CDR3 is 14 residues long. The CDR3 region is CASSLSARSYEQYF. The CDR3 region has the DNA TGTGCCAGCAGCTTAAGTGCGCGGTCCTACGAGCAGTACTTC.

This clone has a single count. The CDR3 nucleotides read TGCAGTGCTACATTCCAAGAGACCCAGTACTTC. This translates into CSATFQETQYF. The J gene is TRBJ2-5, the V gene TRBV20-1; D is unclear. The germline V and J ends were trimmed by 4 bases and 1 base, with 4 bases remaining between them. From germline, CDR1 is DFQATT and CDR2 SNEGSKA (reference sequence). This CDR3 has 11 residues.

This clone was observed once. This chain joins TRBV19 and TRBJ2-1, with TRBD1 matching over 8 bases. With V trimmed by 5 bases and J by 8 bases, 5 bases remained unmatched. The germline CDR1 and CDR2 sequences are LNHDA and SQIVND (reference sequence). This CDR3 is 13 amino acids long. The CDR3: CASSRDRGHEQFF. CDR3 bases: TGTGCCAGTAGTCGTGACAGGGGCCATGAGCAGTTCTTC.

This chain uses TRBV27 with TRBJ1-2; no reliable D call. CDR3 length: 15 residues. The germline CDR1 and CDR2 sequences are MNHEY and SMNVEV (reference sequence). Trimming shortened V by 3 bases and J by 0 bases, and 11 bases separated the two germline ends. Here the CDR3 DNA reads TGTGCCAGCAGTTTGGGCAGTACTTCTAACTATGGCTACACCTTC. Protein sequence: CASSLGSTSNYGYTF.

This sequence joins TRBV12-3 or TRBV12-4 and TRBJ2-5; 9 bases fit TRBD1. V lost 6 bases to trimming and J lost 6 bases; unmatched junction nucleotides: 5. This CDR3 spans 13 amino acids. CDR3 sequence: CASRSGTGQTQYF. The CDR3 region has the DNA TGTGCCAGCAGATCCGGGACAGGGCAGACCCAGTACTTC.

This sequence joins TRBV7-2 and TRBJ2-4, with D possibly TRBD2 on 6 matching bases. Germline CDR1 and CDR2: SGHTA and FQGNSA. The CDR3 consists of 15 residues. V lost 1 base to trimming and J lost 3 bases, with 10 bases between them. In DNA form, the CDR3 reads TGTGCCAGCAGCTTAGTCTCCGGGGGCAAAAACATTCAGTACTTC. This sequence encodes CASSLVSGGKNIQYF.

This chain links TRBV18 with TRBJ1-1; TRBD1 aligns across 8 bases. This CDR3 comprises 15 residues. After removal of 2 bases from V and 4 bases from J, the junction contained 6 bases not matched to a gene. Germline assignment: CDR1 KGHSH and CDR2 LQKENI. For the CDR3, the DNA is TGTGCCAGCTCACCATCAATAACAGGGGGCACTGAAGCTTTCTTT. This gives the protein CASSPSITGGTEAFF.

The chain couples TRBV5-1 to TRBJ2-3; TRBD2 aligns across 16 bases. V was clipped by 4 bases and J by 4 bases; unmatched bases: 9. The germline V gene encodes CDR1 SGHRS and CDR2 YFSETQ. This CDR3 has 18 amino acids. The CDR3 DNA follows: TGCGCCAGCAGCGTCGGGACTAGCGGGAGGGGGTTGCCAGATACGCAGTATTTT. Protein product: CASSVGTSGRGLPDTQYF.

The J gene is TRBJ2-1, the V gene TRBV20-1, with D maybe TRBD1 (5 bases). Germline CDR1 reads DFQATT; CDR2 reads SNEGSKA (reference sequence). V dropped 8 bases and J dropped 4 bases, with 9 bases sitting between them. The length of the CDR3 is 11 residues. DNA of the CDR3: TGCAGTCACGGACAATACAATGAGCAGTTCTTC. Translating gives CSHGQYNEQFF.

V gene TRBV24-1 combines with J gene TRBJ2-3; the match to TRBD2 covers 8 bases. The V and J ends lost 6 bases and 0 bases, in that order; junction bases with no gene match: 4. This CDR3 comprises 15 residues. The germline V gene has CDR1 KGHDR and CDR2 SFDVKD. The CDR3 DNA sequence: TGTGCCACCAGTCCGACTAGCGCAAGCACAGATACGCAGTATTTT. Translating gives CATSPTSASTDTQYF.

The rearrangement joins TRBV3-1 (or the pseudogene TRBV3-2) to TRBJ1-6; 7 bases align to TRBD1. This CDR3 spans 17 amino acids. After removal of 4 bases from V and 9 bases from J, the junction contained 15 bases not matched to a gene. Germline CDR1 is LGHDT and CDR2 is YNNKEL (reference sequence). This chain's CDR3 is CASSPPPDRDAISPLHF. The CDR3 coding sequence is TGTGCCAGCAGCCCACCGCCTGACAGGGACGCAATTTCACCCCTCCACTTT.

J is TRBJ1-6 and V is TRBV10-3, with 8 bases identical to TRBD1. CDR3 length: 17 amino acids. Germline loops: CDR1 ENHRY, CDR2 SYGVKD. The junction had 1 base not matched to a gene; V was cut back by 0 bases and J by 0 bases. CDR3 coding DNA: TGTGCCATCAGTGAGTCAACAGGGGGCTCCTATAATTCACCCCTCCACTTT. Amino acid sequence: CAISESTGGSYNSPLHF.

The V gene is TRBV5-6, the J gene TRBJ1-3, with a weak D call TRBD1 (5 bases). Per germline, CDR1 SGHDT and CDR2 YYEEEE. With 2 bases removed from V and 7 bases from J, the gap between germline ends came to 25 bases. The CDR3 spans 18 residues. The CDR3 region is CASSFYSSWTPHFNTIYF. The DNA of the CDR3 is TGTGCCAGCAGCTTTTATTCGTCCTGGACACCTCACTTTAACACCATATATTTT.

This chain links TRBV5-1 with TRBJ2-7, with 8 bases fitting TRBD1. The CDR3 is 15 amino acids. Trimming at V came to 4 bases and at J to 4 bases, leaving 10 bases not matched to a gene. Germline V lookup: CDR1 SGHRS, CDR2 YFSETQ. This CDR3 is CASSATGTGPYEQYF. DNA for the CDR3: TGCGCCAGCAGCGCCACCGGGACAGGTCCGTACGAGCAGTACTTC.

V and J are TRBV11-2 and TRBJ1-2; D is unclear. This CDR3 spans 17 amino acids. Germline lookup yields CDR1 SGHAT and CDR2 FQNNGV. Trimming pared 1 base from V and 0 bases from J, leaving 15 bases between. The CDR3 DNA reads TGTGCCAGCAGCTTAGCCCCAACAGCCCTCCCTAACTATGGCTACACCTTC. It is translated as CASSLAPTALPNYGYTF.

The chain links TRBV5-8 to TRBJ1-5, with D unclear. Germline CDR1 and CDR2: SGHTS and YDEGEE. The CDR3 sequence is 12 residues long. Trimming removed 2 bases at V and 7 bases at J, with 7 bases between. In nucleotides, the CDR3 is TGTGCCAGCAGCTTTTTATTACAGCCCCAGCATTTT. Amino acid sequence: CASSFLLQPQHF.

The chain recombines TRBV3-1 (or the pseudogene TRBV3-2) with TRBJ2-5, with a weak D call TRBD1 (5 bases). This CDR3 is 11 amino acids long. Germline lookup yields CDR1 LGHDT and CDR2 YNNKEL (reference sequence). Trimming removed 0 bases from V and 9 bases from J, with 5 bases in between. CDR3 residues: CASSQDRAQYF. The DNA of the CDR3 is TGTGCCAGCAGCCAAGACAGGGCCCAGTACTTC.

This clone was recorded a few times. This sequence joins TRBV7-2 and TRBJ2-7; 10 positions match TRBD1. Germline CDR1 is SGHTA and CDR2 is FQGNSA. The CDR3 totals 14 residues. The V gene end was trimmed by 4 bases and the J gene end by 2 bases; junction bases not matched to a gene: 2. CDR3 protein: CASSSDRGPYEQYF. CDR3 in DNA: TGTGCCAGCAGCTCTGACAGGGGGCCCTACGAGCAGTACTTC.

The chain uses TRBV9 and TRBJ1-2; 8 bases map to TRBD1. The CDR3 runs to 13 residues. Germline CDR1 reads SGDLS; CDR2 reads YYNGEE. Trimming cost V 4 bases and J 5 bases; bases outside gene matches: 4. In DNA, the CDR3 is TGTGCCAGCAGCCCAGGGGGCAATTATGGCTACACCTTC. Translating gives CASSPGGNYGYTF.